A single sample gave rise to the 29 T cell receptor beta chains below, sequenced in a study of blood T cell repertoires in COVID-19. TCRdb keeps only in-frame clones here, not all; method: immunoSEQ multiplex PCR. The table includes roughly 380,000 clones, 85% detected once. Sequenced sample: peripheral blood. These receptor sequences come from a woman between 18 and 29 years old with acute or convalescent COVID-19.

This clone was seen a handful of times. The genes are TRBV4-1 and TRBJ2-3; 7 nucleotides match TRBD2. The J segment lost 1 base and the V segment lost 1 base, leaving 2 bases of the junction unmatched. Per germline, CDR1 MGHRA and CDR2 YSYEKL. The CDR3 has 15 residues. The CDR3 loop is CASSQGSGGTDTQYF. In DNA, the CDR3 is TGCGCCAGCAGCCAAGGGAGCGGGGGCACAGATACGCAGTATTTT.

This chain connects TRBV30 to TRBJ1-1, with D unresolved. V lost 4 bases and J lost 0, with 12 bases in between. The germline CDR1 and CDR2 sequences are GTSNPN and SVGIG (reference sequence). This CDR3 has 14 residues. CDR3 in DNA: TGTGCCTGGACTCCCGGCGGCATGAACACTGAAGCTTTCTTT. This encodes CAWTPGGMNTEAFF.

The chain's CDR3 is CASSWAGGVETQYF. For the CDR3, the DNA is TGTGCCAGCAGCTGGGCGGGGGGGGTGGAGACCCAGTACTTC. This chain connects TRBV5-4 to TRBJ2-5; 9 bases are a match to TRBD2. Trimming at V came to 3 bases and at J to 5 bases, leaving 5 bases not matched to a gene. This CDR3 has 14 residues. Germline V gene data show CDR1 as SGHNT and CDR2 as YYREEE (reference sequence).

V gene TRBV6-2 or TRBV6-3 combines with J gene TRBJ2-1, with TRBD2 matching 11 bases. In germline, CDR1 is MNHEY, CDR2 SVGEGT. This CDR3 is built from 16 residues. J gave up 7 bases and V 6 bases, and 11 bases lay outside the gene matches. CDR3 sequence reads: CASSLLLAGAGNEQFF. The CDR3 nucleotides are TGTGCCAGCAGCCTATTACTAGCGGGAGCGGGTAATGAGCAGTTCTTC.

This rearrangement joins TRBV19 to TRBJ1-2, with 7 positions matching TRBD1. J lost 6 bases, V lost 4 bases, and 11 bases had no gene match. The CDR3 runs to 15 residues. CDR1 and CDR2 from the germline V gene are LNHDA and SQIVND (reference sequence). CDR3 protein: CASSTPGQITNGYTF. CDR3 nucleotide sequence: TGTGCCAGTAGTACTCCGGGACAGATAACCAATGGCTACACCTTC.

This clone occurred a few times. The rearrangement links TRBV11-2 to TRBJ1-3; D is uncertain. The V gene's germline CDR1 is SGHAT and CDR2 FQNNGV. With 3 bases removed from V and 0 bases from J, the gap between germline ends came to 15 bases. The CDR3 loop spans 17 amino acids. The CDR3 here is CASSLRLTGFSGNTIYF. The CDR3 DNA follows: TGTGCCAGCAGCTTGCGTTTGACGGGATTCTCTGGAAACACCATATATTTT.

This sequence joins TRBV13 and TRBJ2-5; D unresolved. Per the germline V gene, CDR1 is PRHDT and CDR2 is FYEKMQ (reference sequence). Trimming pared 4 bases from V and 2 bases from J, leaving 11 bases between. This CDR3 has 14 amino acids. The CDR3 DNA sequence: TGTGCCAGCAGCTCCAGACTTTATCAAGAGACCCAGTACTTC. Protein: CASSSRLYQETQYF.

This clone was seen only a few times. The V gene is TRBV2, the J gene TRBJ2-2; a possible D gene is TRBD1 (6 bases). V dropped 6 bases and J dropped 3 bases, with 17 bases sitting between them. CDR3 size: 16 residues. Germline values: CDR1 SNHLY, CDR2 FYNNEI. The CDR3 protein is CASRDSKLGDTGELFF. The CDR3 bases are TGTGCCAGCAGGGACAGTAAACTTGGGGACACCGGGGAGCTGTTTTTT.

The rearrangement joins TRBV11-2 to TRBJ2-3, with TRBD1 matching 8 bases. This CDR3 has 13 amino acids. After removal of 5 bases from V and 4 bases from J, the junction contained 2 bases not matched to a gene. Germline CDR1 and CDR2: SGHAT and FQNNGV. CDR3 DNA sequence: TGTGCCAGCAGCGAGGACAGGGCAGATACGCAGTATTTT. Translating gives CASSEDRADTQYF.

This chain joins TRBV7-9 and TRBJ1-4; the D is unclear. The CDR3 spans 15 residues. Germline CDR1 is SEHNR and CDR2 is FQNEAQ (reference sequence). V was clipped by 2 bases and J by 8 bases, with 15 bases between them. The CDR3 nucleotides are TGTGCCAGCAGCTTATCGTGGGAGCAGCAGGAAAAACTGTTTTTT. This translates into CASSLSWEQQEKLFF.

The chain combines TRBV28 with TRBJ1-2; TRBD1 matches 9 bases. Losses at the gene ends were 5 bases for V and 4 bases for J; bases not matched to a gene: 8. This CDR3 spans 15 amino acids. Germline values: CDR1 MDHEN, CDR2 SYDVKM. The CDR3 DNA reads TGTGCCAGCAGTCCTTACAGGGGGCTTGGCTATGGCTACACCTTC. Its protein is CASSPYRGLGYGYTF.

The V gene is TRBV12-3 or TRBV12-4, the J gene TRBJ1-6; D remains unclear. Trimming removed 9 bases at V and 7 bases at J, with 13 bases between. This CDR3 contains 13 residues. As DNA, the CDR3 is TGTGCCAGTGCGGGAGGAGGAAATTCACCCCTCCACTTT. Protein: CASAGGGNSPLHF.

V gene TRBV5-1 combines with J gene TRBJ1-1; D uncertain. V shed 3 bases and J shed 0 bases, with 9 bases lying between them. The CDR3 is made up of 14 amino acids. The germline V gene encodes CDR1 SGHRS and CDR2 YFSETQ. CDR3 sequence: CASSWSSMNTEAFF. The CDR3 region has the DNA TGCGCCAGCAGCTGGAGTTCCATGAACACTGAAGCTTTCTTT.

This clone has only a few counts. This sequence joins TRBV19 and TRBJ2-2; 7 bases line up with TRBD1. This CDR3 is built from 15 residues. The germline CDR1 and CDR2 sequences are LNHDA and SQIVND (reference sequence). Trimming at V came to 2 bases and at J to 5 bases, leaving 5 bases not matched to a gene. This chain's CDR3 is CASSIQGRGTGELFF. The CDR3 coding sequence is TGTGCCAGTAGTATACAGGGCAGGGGGACCGGGGAGCTGTTTTTT.

This clone has just one count. The chain is built from TRBV4-1 and TRBJ1-2, with D maybe TRBD1 (5 bases). V was cut by 2 bases and J by 2 bases, with 9 bases left in between. The germline V gene encodes CDR1 MGHRA and CDR2 YSYEKL. The CDR3 is 14 residues long. CDR3 in amino acids: CASSQSTENYGYTF. CDR3 bases: TGCGCCAGCAGCCAATCGACAGAAAACTATGGCTACACCTTC.

This chain connects TRBV7-2 to TRBJ1-5; 10 bases fit TRBD1. This CDR3 is built from 17 residues. The V and J ends lost 3 bases and 3 bases, in that order; junction bases with no gene match: 8. Germline lookup yields CDR1 SGHTA and CDR2 FQGNSA. The CDR3 here is CASSLGGQGEFNQPQHF. CDR3 DNA sequence: TGTGCCAGCAGCTTGGGAGGACAGGGGGAATTCAATCAGCCCCAGCATTTT.

As for this clone: A junction boundary mismatches the germline segment, possibly from a read error. This chain uses TRBV14 with TRBJ1-1; D is undetermined. The CDR3 contains 12 residues. The germline gives CDR1 SGHDN, CDR2 FVKESK. The CDR3 protein is CASTQYGVEAFF. The CDR3 DNA reads as TGTGCCAGCACCCAATACGGGGTTGAAGCTTTCTTT.

This clone was found many times. The CDR3 nucleotides read TGTGCCAGCAGGAGTGAGGGTGGAATCACTGAAGCTTTCTTT. It translates to CASRSEGGITEAFF. The rearrangement joins TRBV2 to TRBJ1-1; D is unresolved. V lost 6 bases to trimming and J lost 4 bases, with 15 bases between them. CDR3 length: 14 amino acids. Germline V lookup: CDR1 SNHLY, CDR2 FYNNEI.

This clone was observed a handful of times. The V call is TRBV4-1, the J call TRBJ1-1; no reliable D call. The CDR3 spans 17 residues. Germline V gene data show CDR1 as MGHRA and CDR2 as YSYEKL. V was pared by 2 bases and J by 0 bases, with 16 bases between. CDR3 in DNA: TGCGCCAGCAGCCAACCCCCCTCCGGGAATATGAACACTGAAGCTTTCTTT. It translates to CASSQPPSGNMNTEAFF.

This clone was found a few times. The chain recombines TRBV6-5 with TRBJ1-5; D is perhaps TRBD1 (5 bases). The CDR3 covers 13 residues. With 6 bases removed from V and 6 bases from J, the gap between germline ends came to 12 bases. Per the germline V gene, CDR1 is MNHEY and CDR2 is SVGAGI. The CDR3, as DNA: TGTGCCAGCAGCTCAGGGTTTACTCAGCCCCAGCATTTT. Protein product: CASSSGFTQPQHF.

The chain couples TRBV11-2 to TRBJ2-7, with TRBD1 identical over 10 bases. This CDR3 contains 19 residues. In germline, CDR1 is SGHAT, CDR2 FQNNGV. V was clipped by 1 base and J by 6 bases; unmatched bases: 18. CDR3 in amino acids: CASSLVSPTGGLVHSEQYF. The CDR3 DNA reads as TGTGCCAGCAGCTTAGTCTCCCCGACAGGGGGCCTCGTCCATAGCGAGCAGTACTTC.

This clone was recorded once. The V call is TRBV9, the J call TRBJ1-6; 7 positions match TRBD1. Trimming took 3 bases from V and 10 from J; bases not matched to a gene: 13. CDR1 SGDLS and CDR2 YYNGEE come from the germline V gene. The CDR3 has 16 residues. CDR3: CASSGYTGELSSPLHF. Here the CDR3 DNA reads TGTGCCAGCAGCGGATACACAGGGGAACTCTCCTCACCCCTCCACTTT.

The CDR3: CASSSLAWAQLMNTEAFF. The CDR3, as DNA: TGTGCCAGCTCCTCTTTAGCGTGGGCCCAGCTGATGAACACTGAAGCTTTCTTT. The J gene is TRBJ1-1, the V gene TRBV7-8; D gene unclear. Trimming stripped 8 bases from V and 0 bases from J, with 25 bases between. Germline V gene data show CDR1 as SGHVS and CDR2 as FQNEAQ. The CDR3 loop spans 18 amino acids.

The V call is TRBV7-9, the J call TRBJ1-5; the D gene is possibly TRBD1 (5 bases). This CDR3 is 16 amino acids long. Germline V gene lookup returns CDR1 SEHNR and CDR2 FQNEAQ (reference sequence). V was clipped by 4 bases and J by 0 bases, with 13 bases between them. CDR3 sequence (DNA): TGTGCCAGCAGCTCCGGGGGAGGGGTTAGCAATCAGCCCCAGCATTTT. It is translated as CASSSGGGVSNQPQHF.

The sample holds one count of this clone. V usage is TRBV7-3 and J usage is TRBJ2-1; D gene ambiguous. This CDR3 has 16 amino acids. Trimming took 8 bases from V and 3 from J, leaving 20 bases between them. CDR1 and CDR2 from the germline V gene are SGHTA and FQGTGA. As DNA, the CDR3 is TGTGCCAGCGCCCTACTTGGGCCCCCCAGCTACAATGAGCAGTTCTTC. Encoded protein: CASALLGPPSYNEQFF. Full variable domain (outside the CDR3, taken from reference TRBV7-3 and TRBJ2-1): GAGVSQTPSNKVTEKGKYVELRCDPISGHTALYWYRQSLGQGPEFLIYFQGTGAADDSGLPNDRFFAVRPEGSVSTLKIQRTERGDSAVYLCASALLGPPSYNEQFFGPGTRLTVL.

The chain carries TRBV28 and TRBJ2-6, with TRBD1 identical over 8 bases. V lost 7 bases and J lost 2; bases outside the gene matches: 19. CDR1 and CDR2 (germline): MDHEN, SYDVKM. This CDR3 has 20 residues. The CDR3 sequence is CASTGTFSGTGLTGANVLTF. CDR3 coding DNA: TGTGCCAGCACCGGGACGTTTTCGGGGACAGGACTAACTGGGGCCAACGTCCTGACTTTC.

The chain combines TRBV9 with TRBJ1-1, with unresolved D. The length of the CDR3 is 17 residues. Trimming stripped 0 bases from V and 4 bases from J, with 19 bases between. Germline loops: CDR1 SGDLS, CDR2 YYNGEE. Here the CDR3 DNA reads TGTGCCAGCAGCGTAGAACCGGGATTAATTCGTAGCACTGAAGCTTTCTTT. Protein: CASSVEPGLIRSTEAFF.

CDR3 protein: CASSPMKLYSNQPQHF. The CDR3 DNA follows: TGTGCCAGCAGCCCCATGAAGCTTTATAGCAATCAGCCCCAGCATTTT. The gene calls are TRBV9 and TRBJ1-5; D remains unclear. The CDR3 contains 16 residues. Trimming cost V 4 bases and J 0 bases, with 14 bases left between them. Germline V gene lookup returns CDR1 SGDLS and CDR2 YYNGEE.

The chain joins TRBV28 to TRBJ1-2, with 10 positions matching TRBD1. With V trimmed by 4 bases and J by 2 bases, 7 bases remained unmatched. This CDR3 region has 16 residues. Germline V gives CDR1 MDHEN, CDR2 SYDVKM. The CDR3 loop reads CASSSLEGQGNYGYTF. The CDR3 DNA follows: TGTGCCAGCAGTTCACTGGAGGGACAGGGGAACTATGGCTACACCTTC.